What follows is one T cell receptor (beta chain) and its context. RNA amounts of about 0.5 to 1 ug underwent reverse transcription with random hexamers. Via MiXCR, TCRdb re-called the immunoSEQ multiplex PCR reads, giving one row per CDR3 protein. In the table there are about 200,000 distinct CDR3 sequences, around 90% of which are singletons. The trim removed 4 bases at V and 9 bases at J, leaving 11 bases unmatched. Germline CDR1 is SGHTA and CDR2 is FQGNSA. This CDR3 has 15 residues. The data are from a study of CD8 T cells in Susac syndrome. The chain joins TRBV7-2 to TRBJ2-1; 8 bases fit TRBD2. Sequencing was done on a sample of CD8+ T cells from PBMCs. The TCR comes from a human donor with multiple sclerosis. CDR3 region: CASSSPGGALSEQFF. In DNA, the CDR3 is TGTGCCAGCAGCTCCCCGGGGGGGGCCCTGAGTGAGCAGTTCTTC.